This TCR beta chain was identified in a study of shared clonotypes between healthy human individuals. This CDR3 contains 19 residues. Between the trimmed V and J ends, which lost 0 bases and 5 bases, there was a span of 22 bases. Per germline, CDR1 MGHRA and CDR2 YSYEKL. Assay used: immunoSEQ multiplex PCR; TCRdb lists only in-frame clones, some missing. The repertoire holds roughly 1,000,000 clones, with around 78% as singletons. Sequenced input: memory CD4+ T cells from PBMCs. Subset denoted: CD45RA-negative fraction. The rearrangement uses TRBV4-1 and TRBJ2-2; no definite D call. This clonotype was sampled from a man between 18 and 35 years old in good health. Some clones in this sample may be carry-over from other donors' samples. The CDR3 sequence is CASSQEDNMSNLGTGELFF. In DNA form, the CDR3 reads TGCGCCAGCAGCCAAGAGGATAATATGTCAAACCTCGGGACCGGGGAGCTGTTTTTT.